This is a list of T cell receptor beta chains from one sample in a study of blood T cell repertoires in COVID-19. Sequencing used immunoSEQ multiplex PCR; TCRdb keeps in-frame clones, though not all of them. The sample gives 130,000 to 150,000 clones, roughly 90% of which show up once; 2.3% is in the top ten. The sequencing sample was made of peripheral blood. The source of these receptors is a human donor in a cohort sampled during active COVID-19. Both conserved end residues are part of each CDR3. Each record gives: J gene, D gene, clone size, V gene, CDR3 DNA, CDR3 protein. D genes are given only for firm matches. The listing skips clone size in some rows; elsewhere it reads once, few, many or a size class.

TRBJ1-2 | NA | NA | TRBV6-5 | TGTGCCAGCAGTTACTCCGACAGCTACTATGGCTACACCTTC | CASSYSDSYYGYTF
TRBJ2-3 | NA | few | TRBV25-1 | TGTGCCAGCAGTGATCATCCCACAGATACGCAGTATTTT | CASSDHPTDTQYF
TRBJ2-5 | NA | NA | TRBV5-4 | TGTGCCAGCAGCCCGCAAGGCCAGGAAGAGACCCAGTACTTC | CASSPQGQEETQYF
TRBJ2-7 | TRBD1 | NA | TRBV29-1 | TGCAGCGTTGGGACATGGACAGGGGGCAACGAGCAGTACTTC | CSVGTWTGGNEQYF
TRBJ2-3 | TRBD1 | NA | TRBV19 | TGTGCCAGTAGCCCTTTAGACAGGGGCAGCTTGGATACGCAGTATTTT | CASSPLDRGSLDTQYF
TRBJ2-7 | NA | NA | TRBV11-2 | TGTGCCAGCAGCCTGGCCCGGGGGGCGGACGAGCAGTACTTC | CASSLARGADEQYF
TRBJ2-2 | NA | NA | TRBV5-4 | TGTGCCAGCAGCTTGGTATGGCCTAGCGCCGCCGGGGAGCTGTTTTTT | CASSLVWPSAAGELFF
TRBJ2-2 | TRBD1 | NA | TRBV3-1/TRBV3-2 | TGTGCCAGCAGCCCTTGGGCCGGGACAGGGCGGACCGGGGAGCTGTTTTTT | CASSPWAGTGRTGELFF
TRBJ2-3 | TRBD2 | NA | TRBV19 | TGTGCCAGTAGTATAGGACTAGCGGGAGTCGGGGATACGCAGTATTTT | CASSIGLAGVGDTQYF
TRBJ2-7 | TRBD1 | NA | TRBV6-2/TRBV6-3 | TGTGCCAGCAGTCAAATCCGGGACAGGGGTCGTTACGAGCAGTACTTC | CASSQIRDRGRYEQYF
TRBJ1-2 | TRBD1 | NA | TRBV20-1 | TGCAGTGCTAGACAGGACAGGGGCTTC | CSARQDRGF
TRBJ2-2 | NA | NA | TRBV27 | TGTGCCAGCAGTTTATCGGGGGCCCCAACAAGCGGGGAGCTGTTTTTT | CASSLSGAPTSGELFF
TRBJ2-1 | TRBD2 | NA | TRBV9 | TGTGCCAGCAGCGGTAGCGGGAGCCGGAACAATGAGCAGTTCTTC | CASSGSGSRNNEQFF
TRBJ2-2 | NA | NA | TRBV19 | TGTGCCAGTAGCATTTCCCAGAACACCGGGGAGCTGTTTTTT | CASSISQNTGELFF
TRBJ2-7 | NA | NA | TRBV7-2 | TGTGCCAGCAGCTTAGACGGGAGCTCCATCTACGAGCAGTACTTC | CASSLDGSSIYEQYF
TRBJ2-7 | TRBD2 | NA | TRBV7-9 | TGTGCCAGCAGCCCTCGCGGGGGATCCTACGAGCAGTACTTC | CASSPRGGSYEQYF
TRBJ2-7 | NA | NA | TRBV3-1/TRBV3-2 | TGTGCCAGCAGCCACAATTTGGCGGGGACCGAGCAGTACTTC | CASSHNLAGTEQYF
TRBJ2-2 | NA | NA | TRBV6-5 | TGTGCCAGCAGGCAGGGTGCCACGGCCGGGGAGCTGTTTTTT | CASRQGATAGELFF
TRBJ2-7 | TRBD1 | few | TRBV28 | TGTGCCAGCAACAGGGACAGGGGGCTATACGAGCAGTACTTC | CASNRDRGLYEQYF
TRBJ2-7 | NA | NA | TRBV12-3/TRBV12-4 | TGTGCCAGCAGTTTAGAGCACCCCTACGAGCAGTACTTC | CASSLEHPYEQYF
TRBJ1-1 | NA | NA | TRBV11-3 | TGTGCCAGCAGCGCTCAGGGTCCCAACACTGAAGCTTTCTTT | CASSAQGPNTEAFF
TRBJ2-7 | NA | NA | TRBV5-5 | TGTGCCAGCAGCTTGACAGTGCCAGCCTACGAGCAGTACTTC | CASSLTVPAYEQYF
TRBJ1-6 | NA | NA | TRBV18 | TGTGCCAGCTCACCACCTCTGCAGGGGTCTCGTAATTCACCCCTCCACTTT | CASSPPLQGSRNSPLHF
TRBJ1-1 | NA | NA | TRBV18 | TGTGCCAGCTCATCTCAGGCCCAGAACACTGAAGCTTTCTTT | CASSSQAQNTEAFF
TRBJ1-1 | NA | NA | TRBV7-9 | TGTGCCAGCAGCCCAAGGACAGCGAACACTGAAGCTTTCTTT | CASSPRTANTEAFF
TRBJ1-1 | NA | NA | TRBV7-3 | TGTGCCAGCAGCTTAGCCGGGGGAGGCAGGGCCCCTGAAGCTTTCTTT | CASSLAGGGRAPEAFF